These T cell receptor beta chains were read from a single sample in a study of identical twins. One entry per CDR3 protein, called by TCRdb with MiXCR from the 5' RACE reads. Of 470,000 or so distinct CDR3 sequences in the sample, 20% to 25% were seen once. This same sample was also taken into another study, of T cells expressing NK-cell markers.

The sample comprised CD4+ T cells sorted from blood. The origin of the receptors is a woman between 18 and 29 years old in good health. Each CDR3 is given with its conserved first and last residue. The D gene is left open where the match is weak. Rows may omit the clone size; those that give it use once, few, many or a size class.

abundance	v_gene	d_gene	j_gene	CDR3nt	CDR3aa
few	TRBV6-1	TRBD1	TRBJ1-5	TGTGCCAGCAAGCCCCGACAGGGACAAAGCAATCAGCCCCAGCATTTT	CASKPRQGQSNQPQHF
-	TRBV30	TRBD1	TRBJ2-4	TGTGCCTGGAGTCCGACAGGGGTCATTCAGTACTTC	CAWSPTGVIQYF
many	TRBV7-2	TRBD1	TRBJ2-2	TGTGCCAGCAGCATCCGGGACAGATACACCGGGGAGCTGTTTTTT	CASSIRDRYTGELFF
-	TRBV20-1	-	TRBJ2-3	TGCAGTGCCCAAGTAGGTACAGATACGCAGTATTTT	CSAQVGTDTQYF
few	TRBV27	-	TRBJ2-7	-	CASRTWASGTRFYF
few	TRBV5-1	TRBD2	TRBJ2-1	TGCGCCAGCAGCCCTTTAGCGGGAGGCGCCTACAATGAGCAGTTCTTC	CASSPLAGGAYNEQFF
few	TRBV7-2	-	TRBJ2-4	TGTGCCAGCAGCTCTTCCAGGGGCCCGAAAAACATTCAGTACTTC	CASSSSRGPKNIQYF
few	TRBV6-1	-	TRBJ1-1	TGTGCCAGCAGCCAACCGGGACAAGGGAACACTGAAGCTTTCTTT	CASSQPGQGNTEAFF
few	TRBV14	TRBD1	TRBJ2-3	TGTGCCAGCAGCCCACGGGACAGATTCTTGGATACGCAGTATTTT	CASSPRDRFLDTQYF
few	TRBV13	-	TRBJ2-6	TGTGCCAGCAGCTCGTACTCTGGGGCCAACGTCCTGACTTTC	CASSSYSGANVLTF
-	TRBV4-3	-	TRBJ2-4	TGCGCCAGCAGCCAAGATCCCGGACCTTTTACAGGGTCCAAAAACATTCAGTACTTC	CASSQDPGPFTGSKNIQYF
few	TRBV5-6	-	TRBJ2-7	TGTGCCAGCAGCTTGTGGCAGGGAAACCACGAGCAGTACTTC	CASSLWQGNHEQYF
-	TRBV20-1	TRBD1	TRBJ2-7	TGCAGGGCCGGGACAGGGTCTTTCGAGCAGTACTTC	CRAGTGSFEQYF
few	TRBV20-1	-	TRBJ1-2	TGCAGTGCTAGGTCTTGGGCTACGAACCATGGCTACACCTTC	CSARSWATNHGYTF
-	TRBV7-9	TRBD1	TRBJ2-1	TGTGCCAGCAGCCGAGACAGGGTGGGAGAGCAGTTCTTC	CASSRDRVGEQFF
-	TRBV5-1	-	TRBJ2-1	TGCGCCAGCAGCTTGGTAGCGGCAGCGCAGGGTGAGCAGTTCTTC	CASSLVAAAQGEQFF
-	TRBV20-1	TRBD2	TRBJ2-3	TGCAGTGCCGCGGGAGAGGGGAAGACAGATACGCAGTATTTT	CSAAGEGKTDTQYF
-	TRBV6-2/TRBV6-3	-	TRBJ2-1	TGTGCCAGCAGTTACCTAGGACCCCCGCGGATTGACAATGAGCAGTTCTTC	CASSYLGPPRIDNEQFF
-	TRBV7-2	-	TRBJ2-1	TGTGCCAGCACCATATTTCAGGGACCCTACAATGAGCAGTTCTTC	CASTIFQGPYNEQFF
few	TRBV7-9	-	TRBJ2-1	TGTGCCAGCAGCGCCAAACCCGGGCGCGAGGACGACAATGAGCAGTTCTTC	CASSAKPGREDDNEQFF
few	TRBV7-2	-	TRBJ2-1	TGTGCCAGCAGCTTAGTACGTCGGGTTGGGTCTGGGGAGCAGTTCTTC	CASSLVRRVGSGEQFF
few	TRBV11-2	TRBD2	TRBJ2-1	TGTGCCAGCAGCATCTTAGCGGGACTCAATGTTGTGCAGTTCTTC	CASSILAGLNVVQFF
-	TRBV20-1	TRBD1	TRBJ1-4	TGCAGTGCTACACAGGGGGTGGGTGAAAAACTGTTTTTT	CSATQGVGEKLFF
-	TRBV7-2	TRBD2	TRBJ2-1	TGTGCCAGCAGCTTATCGGGACTAGCGGGACCTGAGCAGTTCTTC	CASSLSGLAGPEQFF
-	TRBV12-3/TRBV12-4	TRBD2	TRBJ2-1	TGTGCCAGCAGTTTCTGGACTAGCGGGGGGGGAGATGAGCAGCTCTTC	CASSFWTSGGGDEQLF
-	TRBV6-6	-	TRBJ2-7	TGTGCCAGCAGTTACTCACAGGGTCTGGAGCAGTACTTC	CASSYSQGLEQYF
few	TRBV29-1	-	TRBJ2-7	TGCAGCGTTGAAGTCGACGGCCCAAGGTACGAGCAGTACTTC	CSVEVDGPRYEQYF
-	TRBV6-2/TRBV6-3	TRBD1	TRBJ2-5	TGTGCCAGCAGGAACAGACAGGGGATACGGCAAGAGACCCAGTACTTC	CASRNRQGIRQETQYF
few	TRBV20-1	-	TRBJ2-2	TGCAGTGCTAGATCCCACACAGGGAACACCGGGGAGCTGTTTTTT	CSARSHTGNTGELFF
few	TRBV7-9	-	TRBJ2-3	TGTGCCAGCAGCGCTACAGGGCTCACGCAGTATTTT	CASSATGLTQYF
medium-sized	TRBV19	-	TRBJ1-1	TGTGCCAGCAAGGGGAGCACTGAAGCTTTCTTT	CASKGSTEAFF
-	TRBV18	-	TRBJ2-5	TGTGCCAGCTCACCACCAGGGACTCGGTTAGAAGAGACCCAGTACTTC	CASSPPGTRLEETQYF
-	TRBV25-1	-	TRBJ1-2	TGTGCCAGCAGTGAATCCGGGCCTAGACGAGGCTACACCTTC	CASSESGPRRGYTF
-	TRBV3-1	TRBD1	TRBJ2-6	TGTGCCAGCAGCCAAGGAAGGACAGGGACGTCTGGGGCCAACGTCCTGACTTTC	CASSQGRTGTSGANVLTF
few	TRBV2	-	TRBJ1-5	TGTGCCAGCAGTGCTAATTCCGATCAGCCCCAGCATTTT	CASSANSDQPQHF
-	TRBV5-1	-	TRBJ1-3	TGCGCCAGCCGTGGAGGCCGGACATCGGACGGAAACACCATATATTTT	CASRGGRTSDGNTIYF
-	TRBV5-6	-	TRBJ2-6	TGTGCCAGCAGCCATGCTAGCTCTGGGGCCAACGTCCTGACTTTC	CASSHASSGANVLTF
few	TRBV29-1	-	TRBJ2-3	TGCAGCGTTGTGGGGGGGCCGGTAGATACGCAGTATTTT	CSVVGGPVDTQYF
-	TRBV4-3	-	TRBJ2-3	TGCGCCAGCAGCCAAGATTATCTCGATGGCGGGTGGGCAGATACGCAGTATTTT	CASSQDYLDGGWADTQYF
few	TRBV2	-	TRBJ2-5	TGTGCCAGCAGTGAAAGGGCTAGAGAGACCCAGTACTTC	CASSERARETQYF
few	TRBV20-1	-	TRBJ2-7	TGCAGTGCTAGAGACAACCGGGGTTTTGGGTACGAGCAGTACTTC	CSARDNRGFGYEQYF
-	TRBV2	-	TRBJ2-1	TGTGCCAGCAGCCCAAGAGTTACCAATGAGCAGTTCTTC	CASSPRVTNEQFF
few	TRBV24-1	-	TRBJ2-1	TGTGCCACCAGTGATTCTGGGGCTGGAGCGTCCTACAATGAGCAGTTCTTC	CATSDSGAGASYNEQFF
few	TRBV24-1	TRBD2	TRBJ2-3	TGTGCCACCAGTGACCCTGACGGAGCGGGGGATACGCAGTATTTT	CATSDPDGAGDTQYF
-	TRBV5-1	TRBD2	TRBJ2-2	TGCGCCAGCAGCTTGGCTACCGCGGGAGGTGGTACCGGGGAGCTGTTTTTT	CASSLATAGGGTGELFF
-	TRBV5-4	TRBD2	TRBJ2-4	TGTGCCAGCAGCACGCCGGGCGGGAGGGCTGGAAACATTCAGTACTTC	CASSTPGGRAGNIQYF
-	TRBV20-1	TRBD2	TRBJ2-5	TGCAGTGCTGCGGGAGGAACCCGGGGGGAGACCCAGTACTTC	CSAAGGTRGETQYF
-	TRBV3-1	-	TRBJ2-6	TGTGCCAGCAGCCCTGATAACTCTGGGGCCAACGTCCTGACTTTC	CASSPDNSGANVLTF
-	TRBV7-9	-	TRBJ2-2	TGTGCCAGCAGCTTACCGGGGTTAGCCGGGGAGCTGTTTTTT	CASSLPGLAGELFF
few	TRBV6-5	-	TRBJ2-7	TGTGCCAGCAGTTTCCCCGGTAGTGGAGGCTACGAGCAGTACTTC	CASSFPGSGGYEQYF
many	TRBV12-3/TRBV12-4	-	TRBJ2-5	TGTGCCAGCAGTTTTGGCGGTGAGACCCAGTACTTC	CASSFGGETQYF
few	TRBV12-3/TRBV12-4	TRBD2	TRBJ2-4	TGTGCCAGCAGTTTGGGGAGGGGAGGCGGAAACATTCAGTACTTC	CASSLGRGGGNIQYF
-	TRBV5-1	-	TRBJ2-5	TGCGCCAGCAGCTTGGGCCGGGGCCTACAAGAGACCCAGTACTTC	CASSLGRGLQETQYF